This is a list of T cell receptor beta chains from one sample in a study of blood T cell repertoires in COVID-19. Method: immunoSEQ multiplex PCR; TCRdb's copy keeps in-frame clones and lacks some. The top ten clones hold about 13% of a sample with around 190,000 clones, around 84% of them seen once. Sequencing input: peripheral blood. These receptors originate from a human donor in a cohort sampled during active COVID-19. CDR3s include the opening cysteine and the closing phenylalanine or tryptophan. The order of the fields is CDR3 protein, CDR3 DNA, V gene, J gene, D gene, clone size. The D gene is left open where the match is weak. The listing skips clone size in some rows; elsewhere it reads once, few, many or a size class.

cdr3_aa: CASSLAPSAPAEFF
cdr3_nt: TGTGCCAGCAGCTTAGCGCCTAGCGCCCCAGCTGAGTTCTTC
v_call: TRBV7-6
j_call: TRBJ2-1
d_call: .
clone_size: .

cdr3_aa: CASSTLQGASSSGNTIYF
cdr3_nt: TGTGCCAGCAGCACTCTACAGGGGGCGAGTTCCTCTGGAAACACCATATATTTT
v_call: TRBV7-9
j_call: TRBJ1-3
d_call: TRBD1
clone_size: .

cdr3_aa: CASRNTREREGPETQYF
cdr3_nt: TGTGCAAGTCGCAACACAAGGGAGCGGGAGGGCCCGGAGACCCAGTACTTC
v_call: TRBV12-2
j_call: TRBJ2-5
d_call: .
clone_size: .

cdr3_aa: CAWSQETWVPGTQYF
cdr3_nt: TGTGCCTGGAGCCAAGAAACGTGGGTGCCAGGGACCCAGTACTTC
v_call: TRBV30
j_call: TRBJ2-5
d_call: .
clone_size: .

cdr3_aa: CASSSGTGAGTPYEQYF
cdr3_nt: TGTGCCAGTAGTTCGGGGACAGGGGCCGGGACTCCCTACGAGCAGTACTTC
v_call: TRBV19
j_call: TRBJ2-7
d_call: TRBD1
clone_size: .

cdr3_aa: CASQGGHQPQHF
cdr3_nt: TGTGCCAGCCAGGGAGGGCATCAGCCCCAGCATTTT
v_call: TRBV2
j_call: TRBJ1-5
d_call: .
clone_size: few

cdr3_aa: CASSYEAGVDTQYF
cdr3_nt: TGTGCCAGCAGTTACGAGGCGGGAGTTGATACGCAGTATTTT
v_call: TRBV6-5
j_call: TRBJ2-3
d_call: TRBD2
clone_size: few

cdr3_aa: CASSLRTGVNYGYTF
cdr3_nt: TGTGCCAGCAGTTTAAGGACAGGGGTTAACTATGGCTACACCTTC
v_call: TRBV27
j_call: TRBJ1-2
d_call: TRBD1
clone_size: once

cdr3_aa: CASSLTSGILYEQYF
cdr3_nt: TGCGCCAGCAGCTTGACTAGCGGGATATTGTACGAGCAGTACTTC
v_call: TRBV5-1
j_call: TRBJ2-7
d_call: TRBD2
clone_size: .

cdr3_aa: CASSSSGDAASEQYF
cdr3_nt: TGTGCCAGCTCATCCTCAGGGGACGCCGCATCCGAGCAGTACTTC
v_call: TRBV18
j_call: TRBJ2-7
d_call: .
clone_size: once

cdr3_aa: CASSAQGAYEQYF
cdr3_nt: TGTGCCAGCAGTGCGCAAGGAGCCTACGAGCAGTACTTC
v_call: TRBV6-2/TRBV6-3
j_call: TRBJ2-7
d_call: .
clone_size: .

cdr3_aa: CASSSKPDRSGELFF
cdr3_nt: TGTGCCAGCAGCTCCAAACCGGACAGGTCCGGGGAGCTGTTTTTT
v_call: TRBV7-8
j_call: TRBJ2-2
d_call: TRBD1
clone_size: .

cdr3_aa: CASSRLAGAEYF
cdr3_nt: TGCGCCAGCAGCCGACTAGCGGGAGCCGAGTATTTT
v_call: TRBV5-1
j_call: TRBJ2-3
d_call: TRBD2
clone_size: .

cdr3_aa: CATSRDRGGGYTF
cdr3_nt: TGTGCCACCAGCAGAGATCGGGGAGGCGGCTACACCTTC
v_call: TRBV15
j_call: TRBJ1-2
d_call: .
clone_size: .

cdr3_aa: CASSRSFSYTDTQYF
cdr3_nt: TGCGCCAGCAGCAGGAGCTTCAGTTACACAGATACGCAGTATTTT
v_call: TRBV5-1
j_call: TRBJ2-3
d_call: .
clone_size: .

cdr3_aa: CASSPGTVRTEAFF
cdr3_nt: TGTGCCAGCAGTCCCGGGACAGTTCGAACTGAAGCTTTCTTT
v_call: TRBV27
j_call: TRBJ1-1
d_call: TRBD1
clone_size: .

cdr3_aa: CASSPRGNYGYTF
cdr3_nt: TGTGCCAGCAGCCCTCGGGGGAACTATGGCTACACCTTC
v_call: TRBV12-3/TRBV12-4
j_call: TRBJ1-2
d_call: .
clone_size: once

cdr3_aa: CASSNRDTSYNEQFF
cdr3_nt: TGTGCCAGCAGTAACCGGGACACGAGCTACAATGAGCAGTTCTTC
v_call: TRBV25-1
j_call: TRBJ2-1
d_call: .
clone_size: .

cdr3_aa: CASSEGQTRAFF
cdr3_nt: TGTGCCAGCAGCGAAGGACAGACGAGAGCTTTCTTT
v_call: TRBV2
j_call: TRBJ1-1
d_call: .
clone_size: once

cdr3_aa: CASRSEGGTGFNYGYTF
cdr3_nt: TGTGCCAGTAGGTCTGAAGGAGGGACCGGCTTTAACTATGGCTACACCTTC
v_call: TRBV19
j_call: TRBJ1-2
d_call: .
clone_size: .

cdr3_aa: CASSLRSGGPAEQYF
cdr3_nt: TGTGCCAGCAGCTTACGCTCGGGAGGGCCTGCCGAGCAGTACTTC
v_call: TRBV5-6
j_call: TRBJ2-7
d_call: TRBD2
clone_size: .

cdr3_aa: CASSLWDSRYGYTF
cdr3_nt: TGTGCCAGCAGCTTGTGGGACTCCCGCTATGGCTACACCTTC
v_call: TRBV5-8
j_call: TRBJ1-2
d_call: .
clone_size: once

cdr3_aa: CASSVDGVWGYTF
cdr3_nt: TGTGCCAGCAGCGTAGACGGGGTCTGGGGCTACACCTTC
v_call: TRBV9
j_call: TRBJ1-2
d_call: .
clone_size: .

cdr3_aa: CASSVGGGSNSPLHF
cdr3_nt: TGTGCCAGCAGCGTAGGCGGAGGCAGTAATTCACCCCTCCACTTT
v_call: TRBV9
j_call: TRBJ1-6
d_call: .
clone_size: .

cdr3_aa: CASSLGRAPRGAETQYF
cdr3_nt: TGCGCCAGCAGCTTGGGCCGGGCCCCCCGGGGGGCGGAGACCCAGTACTTC
v_call: TRBV5-1
j_call: TRBJ2-5
d_call: .
clone_size: few

cdr3_aa: CASSLQGARQPQHF
cdr3_nt: TGTGCCAGCAGCTTACAGGGGGCGAGACAGCCCCAGCATTTT
v_call: TRBV5-6
j_call: TRBJ1-5
d_call: TRBD1
clone_size: .

cdr3_aa: CASSLAGLAGIQETQYF
cdr3_nt: TGTGCCAGCAGCTTAGCGGGACTAGCGGGGATCCAAGAGACCCAGTACTTC
v_call: TRBV7-9
j_call: TRBJ2-5
d_call: TRBD2
clone_size: .

cdr3_aa: CASSPKDRPLTDTQYF
cdr3_nt: TGCGCCAGCAGCCCCAAAGACAGGCCCCTCACAGATACGCAGTATTTT
v_call: TRBV5-1
j_call: TRBJ2-3
d_call: .
clone_size: .

cdr3_aa: CASSREPTGRDYGYTF
cdr3_nt: TGTGCCAGCAGCCGAGAGCCGACAGGCCGAGACTATGGCTACACCTTC
v_call: TRBV7-8
j_call: TRBJ1-2
d_call: .
clone_size: once

cdr3_aa: CASSSGQGQGVDTQYF
cdr3_nt: TGCGCCAGCAGCTCGGGACAGGGGCAGGGCGTAGATACGCAGTATTTT
v_call: TRBV5-1
j_call: TRBJ2-3
d_call: TRBD1
clone_size: .

cdr3_aa: CASSLGLASYPGGTDTQYF
cdr3_nt: TGTGCCAGCAGTTTAGGACTAGCGTCCTACCCTGGGGGCACAGATACGCAGTATTTT
v_call: TRBV28
j_call: TRBJ2-3
d_call: TRBD2
clone_size: once

cdr3_aa: CASSPQRDWREGQETQYF
cdr3_nt: TGTGCCAGCAGCCCCCAGAGGGATTGGCGGGAGGGACAAGAGACCCAGTACTTC
v_call: TRBV7-8
j_call: TRBJ2-5
d_call: TRBD2
clone_size: .

cdr3_aa: CASSRYTRATNEKLFF
cdr3_nt: TGTGCCAGCAGCCGGTACACCCGGGCAACTAATGAAAAACTGTTTTTT
v_call: TRBV7-6
j_call: TRBJ1-4
d_call: .
clone_size: .

cdr3_aa: CASSQPRTSGNTDTQYF
cdr3_nt: TGCGCCAGCAGCCAACCGCGGACTAGCGGGAACACAGATACGCAGTATTTT
v_call: TRBV4-1
j_call: TRBJ2-3
d_call: TRBD2
clone_size: .

cdr3_aa: CARGRDFNEQFF
cdr3_nt: TGTGCCAGGGGGCGGGACTTCAATGAGCAGTTCTTC
v_call: TRBV2
j_call: TRBJ2-1
d_call: .
clone_size: .

cdr3_aa: CASSLQGPGQFF
cdr3_nt: TGTGCCAGCAGCCTACAGGGTCCCGGGCAGTTCTTC
v_call: TRBV2
j_call: TRBJ2-1
d_call: .
clone_size: .

cdr3_aa: CASSLRAGAYSGNTIYF
cdr3_nt: TGTGCCAGCAGCTTGCGTGCAGGGGCGTACTCTGGAAACACCATATATTTT
v_call: TRBV7-9
j_call: TRBJ1-3
d_call: .
clone_size: .

cdr3_aa: CASSLWGTSAAYEQYF
cdr3_nt: TGTGCCAGCAGTTTATGGGGGACTAGCGCCGCCTACGAGCAGTACTTC
v_call: TRBV27
j_call: TRBJ2-7
d_call: TRBD2
clone_size: .

cdr3_aa: CASSQDTRFKTQYF
cdr3_nt: TGTGCCAGCAGCCAAGATACCAGGTTTAAGACCCAGTACTTC
v_call: TRBV3-1/TRBV3-2
j_call: TRBJ2-5
d_call: .
clone_size: once

cdr3_aa: CASSPLGGNQPQHF
cdr3_nt: TGTGCCAGCTCACCTCTTGGGGGGAATCAGCCCCAGCATTTT
v_call: TRBV18
j_call: TRBJ1-5
d_call: .
clone_size: .

cdr3_aa: CASSAGGQSLRYEQYF
cdr3_nt: TGCGCCAGCAGCGCAGGAGGACAGAGCCTACGATACGAGCAGTACTTC
v_call: TRBV5-1
j_call: TRBJ2-7
d_call: .
clone_size: once

cdr3_aa: CASRRSGKYNEQFF
cdr3_nt: TGTGCCAGCAGACGAAGCGGGAAGTACAATGAGCAGTTCTTC
v_call: TRBV6-5
j_call: TRBJ2-1
d_call: TRBD2
clone_size: .

cdr3_aa: CASSLEVSGSPSTQYF
cdr3_nt: TGTGCCAGCAGCTTAGAGGTTAGCGGGAGCCCCAGTACGCAGTATTTT
v_call: TRBV7-2
j_call: TRBJ2-3
d_call: TRBD2
clone_size: .

cdr3_aa: CSLRLSLQGTQYF
cdr3_nt: TGCAGCCTTCGTTTGTCCCTGCAGGGGACCCAGTACTTC
v_call: TRBV29-1
j_call: TRBJ2-5
d_call: .
clone_size: .

cdr3_aa: CATADRAADTQYF
cdr3_nt: TGTGCCACCGCGGACAGGGCAGCAGATACGCAGTATTTT
v_call: TRBV19
j_call: TRBJ2-3
d_call: TRBD1
clone_size: .

cdr3_aa: CASSLDSGRGYEQYF
cdr3_nt: TGTGCCAGCAGCTTAGATAGCGGGAGAGGGTACGAGCAGTACTTC
v_call: TRBV11-2
j_call: TRBJ2-7
d_call: TRBD2
clone_size: .

cdr3_aa: CASSFTGSYNEQFF
cdr3_nt: TGTGCCAGCAGCTTTACCGGCTCCTACAATGAGCAGTTCTTC
v_call: TRBV7-2
j_call: TRBJ2-1
d_call: .
clone_size: .

cdr3_aa: CASSLGRRETQYF
cdr3_nt: TGTGCCAGCAGCTTGGGGAGGCGAGAGACCCAGTACTTC
v_call: TRBV11-3
j_call: TRBJ2-5
d_call: .
clone_size: .

cdr3_aa: CASSWGGRASYEQYF
cdr3_nt: TGTGCCAGCAGCTGGGGCGGGAGGGCAAGCTACGAGCAGTACTTC
v_call: TRBV11-2
j_call: TRBJ2-7
d_call: TRBD2
clone_size: .

cdr3_aa: CATSKAHDNPYEQYF
cdr3_nt: TGTGCCACCAGCAAAGCTCACGACAACCCCTACGAGCAGTACTTC
v_call: TRBV15
j_call: TRBJ2-7
d_call: .
clone_size: once

cdr3_aa: CATSVGRTDGQPQHF
cdr3_nt: TGTGCCACCAGCGTGGGACGGACAGATGGTCAGCCCCAGCATTTT
v_call: TRBV15
j_call: TRBJ1-5
d_call: .
clone_size: .

cdr3_aa: CASSLVSDSTYEQYF
cdr3_nt: TGTGCCAGCAGCTTAGTTTCGGACTCCACCTACGAGCAGTACTTC
v_call: TRBV11-2
j_call: TRBJ2-7
d_call: .
clone_size: .

cdr3_aa: CASSLVISNAYEQYF
cdr3_nt: TGTGCCAGCAGCTTGGTGATCTCCAATGCGTACGAGCAGTACTTC
v_call: TRBV5-6
j_call: TRBJ2-7
d_call: .
clone_size: .